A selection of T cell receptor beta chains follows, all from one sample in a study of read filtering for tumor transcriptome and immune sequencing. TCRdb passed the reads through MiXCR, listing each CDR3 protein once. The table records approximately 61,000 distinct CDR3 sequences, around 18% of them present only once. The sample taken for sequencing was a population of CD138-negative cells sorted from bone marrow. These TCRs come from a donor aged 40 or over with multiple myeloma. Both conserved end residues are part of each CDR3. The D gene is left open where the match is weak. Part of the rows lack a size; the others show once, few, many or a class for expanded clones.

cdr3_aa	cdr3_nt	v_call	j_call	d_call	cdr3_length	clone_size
CASSLGGSEETQYF	TGTGCCAGCAGCTTGGGGGGTAGCGAAGAGACCCAGTACTTC	TRBV5-4	TRBJ2-5	-	14	many
CASSYSGEDNERFF	TGTGCCAGCAGTTACTCAGGGGAGGACAATGAGCGGTTCTTC	TRBV6-5	TRBJ2-1	-	14	-
CASISLATGTDTQYF	TGCGCCAGCATATCCCTAGCGACAGGCACAGATACGCAGTATTTT	TRBV23-1	TRBJ2-3	-	15	many
CASSQRSFNSPLHF	TGTGCCAGCAGCCAACGTAGCTTTAATTCACCCCTCCACTTT	TRBV14	TRBJ1-6	-	14	many
CASSLGVSYIRNEQFF	TGTGCCAGCAGCTTAGGGGTTAGCTATATCCGAAATGAGCAGTTCTTC	TRBV11-2	TRBJ2-1	-	16	many
CSVDRAEGNEQFF	TGCAGCGTCGACAGGGCCGAGGGGAATGAGCAGTTCTTC	TRBV29-1	TRBJ2-1	TRBD1	13	many
CASSLNGGHEQFF	TGTGCCAGCAGCTTAAATGGGGGGCACGAGCAGTTCTTC	TRBV11-2	TRBJ2-1	-	13	many
CSAPAPGKPGELFF	TGCAGTGCTCCGGCTCCGGGCAAGCCCGGGGAGCTGTTTTTT	TRBV20-1	TRBJ2-2	-	14	many
CSARATDTQYF	TGCAGTGCTAGAGCCACAGATACGCAGTATTTT	TRBV20-1	TRBJ2-3	-	11	many
CASSDDSGSGEQFF	TGTGCCAGCAGTGACGATAGCGGGAGCGGTGAGCAGTTCTTC	TRBV6-4	TRBJ2-1	TRBD2	14	many
CASSKVGRVSGQGARDTQYF	TGTGCCAGCAGCAAAGTTGGACGTGTTAGTGGGCAGGGGGCAAGAGATACGCAGTATTTT	TRBV21-1	TRBJ2-3	-	20	many
CASSPSRMGAGEQFF	TGTGCCAGCAGCCCAAGCCGTATGGGGGCGGGTGAGCAGTTCTTC	TRBV3-1	TRBJ2-1	-	15	many
CASSSTFAGNTEAFF	TGTGCCAGCAGCTCCACTTTTGCAGGGAACACTGAAGCTTTCTTT	TRBV5-8	TRBJ1-1	-	15	many
CASSFSPGLRTETDTQYF	TGTGCCAGCAGCTTTTCCCCGGGACTAAGAACTGAAACAGATACGCAGTATTTT	TRBV5-6	TRBJ2-3	TRBD2	18	-
CASRISGRTSTGELFF	TGTGCCAGCAGGATTAGCGGGAGGACCTCTACCGGGGAGCTGTTTTTT	TRBV12-3/TRBV12-4	TRBJ2-2	TRBD2	16	many
CASSLLGTGEAETQYF	TGCGCCAGCAGCTTGTTGGGGACAGGGGAGGCAGAGACCCAGTACTTC	TRBV5-1	TRBJ2-5	TRBD1	16	many
CASSQVGQGETEAFF	TGTGCCAGCAGCCAAGTAGGCCAGGGGGAAACTGAAGCTTTCTTT	TRBV16	TRBJ1-1	TRBD1	15	many
CASSSSGETQYF	TGTGCCAGCAGCTCTAGCGGGGAGACCCAGTACTTC	TRBV7-2	TRBJ2-5	TRBD2	12	many
CASILQETQYF	TGTGCCAGCATCCTGCAAGAGACCCAGTACTTC	TRBV2	TRBJ2-5	-	11	many
CASSPGGQGPSNYGYTF	TGTGCCAGCAGCCCTGGCGGGCAGGGGCCCTCTAACTATGGCTACACCTTC	TRBV5-4	TRBJ1-2	-	17	few
CASSLGGTANTEAFF	TGTGCCAGCAGCTTGGGGGGGACGGCGAACACTGAAGCTTTCTTT	TRBV11-3	TRBJ1-1	-	15	few
CASSSRGGWELFF	TGTGCCAGCAGCTCTCGGGGAGGTTGGGAGCTGTTTTTT	TRBV7-3	TRBJ2-2	-	13	many
CASSQVPGRVGELFF	TGTGCCAGCAGCCAAGTACCGGGAAGGGTCGGGGAGCTGTTTTTT	TRBV3-1	TRBJ2-2	-	15	many
CASSVSGGGASYNEQFF	TGTGCCAGCAGCGTAAGTGGCGGGGGGGCCTCCTACAATGAGCAGTTCTTC	TRBV9	TRBJ2-1	TRBD2	17	many
CASRSGSGPDTQYF	TGTGCCAGCAGAAGCGGGAGTGGCCCAGATACGCAGTATTTT	TRBV6-1	TRBJ2-3	TRBD2	14	-
CASSVRDRGLYEQYF	TGTGCCAGCAGTGTCCGGGACAGGGGATTGTACGAGCAGTACTTC	TRBV6-5	TRBJ2-7	TRBD1	15	many
CASSRGGLANTGELFF	TGCGCCAGCAGCCGAGGGGGACTAGCGAACACCGGGGAGCTGTTTTTT	TRBV4-1	TRBJ2-2	TRBD2	16	many
CSARPDRAQPQHF	TGCAGTGCTAGACCCGACAGGGCTCAGCCCCAGCATTTT	TRBV20-1	TRBJ1-5	TRBD1	13	-
CATSRGDRGNNEQFF	TGTGCCACCAGCAGAGGGGACAGGGGAAACAATGAGCAGTTCTTC	TRBV15	TRBJ2-1	TRBD1	15	many
CASSLEGTSPRNEQFF	TGCGCCAGCAGCTTGGAGGGGACTAGTCCCCGGAATGAGCAGTTCTTC	TRBV5-1	TRBJ2-1	TRBD2	16	many
CASSYQGDGELFF	TGCGCCAGCAGCTACCAGGGTGACGGGGAGCTGTTTTTT	TRBV5-1	TRBJ2-2	-	13	-
CASSTTGDSPLHF	TGTGCCAGCAGCACCACTGGGGATTCACCCCTCCACTTT	TRBV7-3	TRBJ1-6	-	13	many
CASSLEAGSHEQFF	TGCGCCAGCAGCTTGGAAGCGGGTTCGCATGAGCAGTTCTTC	TRBV5-1	TRBJ2-1	-	14	many
CASSYLGFPTVEKLFF	TGTGCCAGCAGTTACCTCGGTTTCCCAACTGTTGAAAAACTGTTTTTT	TRBV6-2/TRBV6-3	TRBJ1-4	-	16	many
CASSLSPGGQTGELFF	TGCGCCAGCAGCCTCTCCCCCGGGGGCCAAACCGGGGAGCTGTTTTTT	TRBV5-1	TRBJ2-2	-	16	many
CSAGRTGGLTDTQYF	TGCAGTGCTGGCAGGACAGGGGGCCTCACAGATACGCAGTATTTT	TRBV20-1	TRBJ2-3	TRBD1	15	many
CAIRQGQGGTEAFF	TGTGCCATCAGACAGGGACAGGGGGGCACTGAAGCTTTCTTT	TRBV10-3	TRBJ1-1	TRBD1	14	many
CSARKQAKNIQYF	TGCAGTGCTAGGAAACAAGCCAAAAACATTCAGTACTTC	TRBV20-1	TRBJ2-4	-	13	-
CSVVFQGLNQPQHF	TGCAGCGTTGTCTTCCAGGGACTCAATCAGCCCCAGCATTTT	TRBV29-1	TRBJ1-5	-	14	many
CASSRSGTPYNEQFF	TGTGCCAGCAGTAGAAGCGGGACACCTTACAATGAGCAGTTCTTC	TRBV6-4	TRBJ2-1	-	15	-
CASSFQGGGQETQYF	TGTGCCAGCAGCTTTCAGGGGGGAGGCCAAGAGACCCAGTACTTC	TRBV11-2	TRBJ2-5	-	15	many
CSARELLQGNTEAFF	TGCAGTGCTAGAGAATTGTTACAGGGGAACACTGAAGCTTTCTTT	TRBV20-1	TRBJ1-1	-	15	few
CASSQVVSRGWTEAFF	TGCGCCAGCAGCCAAGTAGTCAGCAGGGGATGGACTGAAGCTTTCTTT	TRBV4-1	TRBJ1-1	-	16	few
CASSLDPGGRYNEQFF	TGTGCCAGCAGCTTAGATCCCGGGGGAAGATACAATGAGCAGTTCTTC	TRBV11-3	TRBJ2-1	-	16	many
CASSSVDRSNQPQHF	TGTGCCAGCAGTTCCGTAGACAGGAGCAATCAGCCCCAGCATTTT	TRBV6-2/TRBV6-3	TRBJ1-5	-	15	many
CASSLRQGDTKNIQYF	TGTGCCAGCAGCCTCCGGCAGGGGGACACCAAAAACATTCAGTACTTC	TRBV12-3/TRBV12-4	TRBJ2-4	TRBD1	16	many
CASSLEGQGTAYEQYF	TGCGCCAGCAGCCTAGAGGGACAGGGGACAGCCTACGAGCAGTACTTC	TRBV5-1	TRBJ2-7	TRBD1	16	many
CASSPTATNTGELFF	TGCGCCAGCAGCCCCACAGCGACGAACACCGGGGAGCTGTTTTTT	TRBV5-1	TRBJ2-2	-	15	many
CATSPGFETQYF	TGTGCCACCAGCCCAGGATTCGAGACCCAGTACTTC	TRBV15	TRBJ2-5	-	12	many